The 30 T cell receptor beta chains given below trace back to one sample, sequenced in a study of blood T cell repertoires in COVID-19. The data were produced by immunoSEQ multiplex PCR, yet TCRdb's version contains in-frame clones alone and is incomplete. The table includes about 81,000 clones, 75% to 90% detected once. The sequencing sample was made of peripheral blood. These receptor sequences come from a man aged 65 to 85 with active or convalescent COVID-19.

This CDR3 reads CASSSARGLNTGELFF. Written as DNA, the CDR3 is TGCGCCAGCAGCTCGGCTAGGGGGTTAAACACCGGGGAGCTGTTTTTT. The chain couples TRBV5-1 to TRBJ2-2; D is possibly TRBD1 (6 bases). Germline CDR1 reads SGHRS; CDR2 reads YFSETQ. The CDR3 consists of 16 residues. V was trimmed by 3 bases and J by 2 bases, leaving 14 bases between them.

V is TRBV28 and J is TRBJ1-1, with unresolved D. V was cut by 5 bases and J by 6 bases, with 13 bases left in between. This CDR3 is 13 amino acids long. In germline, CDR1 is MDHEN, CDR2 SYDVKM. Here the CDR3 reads CASSSSPESEAFF. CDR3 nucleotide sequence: TGTGCCAGCAGTAGCTCCCCGGAGTCTGAAGCTTTCTTT.

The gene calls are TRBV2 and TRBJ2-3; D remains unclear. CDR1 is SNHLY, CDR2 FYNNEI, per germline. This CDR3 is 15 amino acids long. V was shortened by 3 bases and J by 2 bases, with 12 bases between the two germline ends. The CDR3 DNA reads TGTGCCAGCAGTGACTCCCAGCGACCCACAGATACGCAGTATTTT. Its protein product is CASSDSQRPTDTQYF.

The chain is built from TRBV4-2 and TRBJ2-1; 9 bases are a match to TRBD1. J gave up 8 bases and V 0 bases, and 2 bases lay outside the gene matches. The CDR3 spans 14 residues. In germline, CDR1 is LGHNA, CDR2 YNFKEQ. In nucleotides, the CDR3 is TGTGCCAGCAGCCAAGATTGGGACAGGGATGAGCAGTTCTTC. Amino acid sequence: CASSQDWDRDEQFF.

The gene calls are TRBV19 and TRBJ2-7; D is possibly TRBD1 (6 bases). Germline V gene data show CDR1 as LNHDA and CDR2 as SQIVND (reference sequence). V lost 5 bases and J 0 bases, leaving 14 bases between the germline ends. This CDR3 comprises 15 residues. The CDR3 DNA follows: TGTGCCAGTAGTCCCCCAGGGGCGTACTCCTACGAGCAGTACTTC. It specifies CASSPPGAYSYEQYF.

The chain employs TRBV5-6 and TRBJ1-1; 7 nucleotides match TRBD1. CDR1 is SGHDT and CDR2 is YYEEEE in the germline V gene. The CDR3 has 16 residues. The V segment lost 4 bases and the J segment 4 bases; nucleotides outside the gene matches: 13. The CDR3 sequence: CASSTTGQKGATEAFF. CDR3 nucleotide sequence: TGTGCCAGCAGCACAACCGGACAGAAGGGGGCCACTGAAGCTTTCTTT.

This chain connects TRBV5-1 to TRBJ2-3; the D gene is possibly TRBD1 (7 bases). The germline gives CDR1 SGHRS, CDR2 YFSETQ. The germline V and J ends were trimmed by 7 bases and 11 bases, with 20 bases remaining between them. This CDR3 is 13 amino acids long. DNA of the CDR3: TGCGCCAGCGGAGAGACAGGTCAGGGGGGGCAGTATTTT. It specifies CASGETGQGGQYF.

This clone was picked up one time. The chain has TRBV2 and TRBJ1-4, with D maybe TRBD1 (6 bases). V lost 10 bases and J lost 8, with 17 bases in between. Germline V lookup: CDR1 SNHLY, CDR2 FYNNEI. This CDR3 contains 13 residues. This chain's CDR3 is CATSRGFEEKLFF. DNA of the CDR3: TGTGCCACCTCAAGGGGGTTTGAGGAAAAACTGTTTTTT. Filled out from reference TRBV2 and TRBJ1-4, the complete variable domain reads EPEVTQTPSHQVTQMGQEVILRCVPISNHLYFYWYRQILGQKVEFLVSFYNNEISEKSEIFDDQFSVERPDGSNFTLKIRSTKLEDSAMYFCATSRGFEEKLFFGSGTQLSVL.

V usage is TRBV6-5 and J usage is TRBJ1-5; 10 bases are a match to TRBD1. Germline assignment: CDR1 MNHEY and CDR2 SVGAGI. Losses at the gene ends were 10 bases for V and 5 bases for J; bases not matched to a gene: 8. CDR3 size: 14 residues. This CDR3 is CATGGQGHYQPQHF. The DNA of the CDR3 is TGTGCCACGGGGGGACAGGGGCACTATCAGCCCCAGCATTTT.

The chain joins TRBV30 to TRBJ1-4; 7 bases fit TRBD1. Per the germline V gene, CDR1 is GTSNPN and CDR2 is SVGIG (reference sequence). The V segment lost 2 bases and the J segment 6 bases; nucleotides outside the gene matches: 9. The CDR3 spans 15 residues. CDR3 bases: TGTGCCTGGAGTCCCCATAAGGGGGCTTATGAAAAACTGTTTTTT. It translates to CAWSPHKGAYEKLFF. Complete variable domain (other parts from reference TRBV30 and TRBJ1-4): SQTIHQWPATLVQPVGSPLSLECTVEGTSNPNLYWYRQAAGRGLQLLFYSVGIGQISSEVPQNLSASRPQDRQFILSSKKLLLSDSGFYLCAWSPHKGAYEKLFFGSGTQLSVL.

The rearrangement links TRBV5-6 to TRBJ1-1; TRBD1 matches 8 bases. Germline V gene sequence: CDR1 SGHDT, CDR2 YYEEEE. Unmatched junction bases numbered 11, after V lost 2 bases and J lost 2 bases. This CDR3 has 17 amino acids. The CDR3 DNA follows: TGTGCCAGCAGCTTCGTGGGCAGGGGGCCAGGTAACACTGAAGCTTTCTTT. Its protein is CASSFVGRGPGNTEAFF.

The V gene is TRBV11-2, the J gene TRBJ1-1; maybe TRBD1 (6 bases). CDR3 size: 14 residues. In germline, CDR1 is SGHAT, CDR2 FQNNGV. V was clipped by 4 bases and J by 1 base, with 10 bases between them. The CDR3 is CASSSRDTNTEAFF. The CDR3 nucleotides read TGTGCCAGCAGCTCCCGGGACACGAACACTGAAGCTTTCTTT.

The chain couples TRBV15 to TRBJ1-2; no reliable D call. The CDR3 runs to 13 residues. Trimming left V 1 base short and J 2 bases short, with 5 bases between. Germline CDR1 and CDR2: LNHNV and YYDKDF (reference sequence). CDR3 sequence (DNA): TGTGCCACCAGCAGAGCTATAAACTATGGCTACACCTTC. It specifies CATSRAINYGYTF. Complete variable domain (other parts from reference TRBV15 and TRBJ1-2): DAMVIQNPRYQVTQFGKPVTLSCSQTLNHNVMYWYQQKSSQAPKLLFHYYDKDFNNEADTPDNFQSRRPNTSFCFLDIRSPGLGDTAMYLCATSRAINYGYTFGSGTRLTVV.

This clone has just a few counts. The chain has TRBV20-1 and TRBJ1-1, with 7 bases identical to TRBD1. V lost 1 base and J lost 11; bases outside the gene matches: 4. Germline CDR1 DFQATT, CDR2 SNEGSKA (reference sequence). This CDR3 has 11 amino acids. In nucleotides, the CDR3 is TGCAGTGCTAGAGCCGCGGACAGGGCTTTCTTT. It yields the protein CSARAADRAFF.

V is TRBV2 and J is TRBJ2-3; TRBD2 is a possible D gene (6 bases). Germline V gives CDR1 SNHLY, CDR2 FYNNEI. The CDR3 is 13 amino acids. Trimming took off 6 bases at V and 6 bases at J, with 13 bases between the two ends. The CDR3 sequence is CASRTGLPDTQYF. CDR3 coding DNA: TGTGCCAGCAGGACGGGACTCCCGGATACGCAGTATTTT.

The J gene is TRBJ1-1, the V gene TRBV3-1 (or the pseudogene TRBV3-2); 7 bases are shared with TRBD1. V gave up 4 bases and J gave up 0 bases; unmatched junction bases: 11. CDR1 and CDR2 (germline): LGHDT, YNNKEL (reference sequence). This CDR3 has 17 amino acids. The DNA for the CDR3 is TGTGCCAGCAGCCCCGGGGGGGGACAGCCTATGAACACTGAAGCTTTCTTT. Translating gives CASSPGGGQPMNTEAFF.

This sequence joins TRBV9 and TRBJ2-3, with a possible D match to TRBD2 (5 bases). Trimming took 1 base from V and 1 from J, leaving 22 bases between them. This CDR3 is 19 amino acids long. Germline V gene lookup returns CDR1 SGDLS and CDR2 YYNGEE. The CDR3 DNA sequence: TGTGCCAGCAGCGTATCACCCAGAGTGAGGGTGGGTGGCACAGATACGCAGTATTTT. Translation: CASSVSPRVRVGGTDTQYF.

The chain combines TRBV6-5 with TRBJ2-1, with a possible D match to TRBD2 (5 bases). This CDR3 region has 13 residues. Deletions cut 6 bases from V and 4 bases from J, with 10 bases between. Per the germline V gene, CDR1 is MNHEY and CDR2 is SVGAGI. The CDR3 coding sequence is TGTGCCAGCAGGAGCGGACTGTACAATGAGCAGTTCTTC. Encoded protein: CASRSGLYNEQFF.

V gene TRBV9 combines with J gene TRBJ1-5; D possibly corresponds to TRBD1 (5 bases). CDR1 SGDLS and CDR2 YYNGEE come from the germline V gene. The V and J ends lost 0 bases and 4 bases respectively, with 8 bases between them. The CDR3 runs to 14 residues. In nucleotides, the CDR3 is TGTGCCAGCAGCGTAGAAGGGGCAAATCAGCCCCAGCATTTT. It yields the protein CASSVEGANQPQHF.

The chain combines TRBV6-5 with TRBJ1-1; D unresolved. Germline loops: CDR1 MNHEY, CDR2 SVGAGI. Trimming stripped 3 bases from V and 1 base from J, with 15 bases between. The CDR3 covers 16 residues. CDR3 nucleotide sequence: TGTGCCAGCAGTTATCGCACCTCGGGGTCGAACACTGAAGCTTTCTTT. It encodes CASSYRTSGSNTEAFF.

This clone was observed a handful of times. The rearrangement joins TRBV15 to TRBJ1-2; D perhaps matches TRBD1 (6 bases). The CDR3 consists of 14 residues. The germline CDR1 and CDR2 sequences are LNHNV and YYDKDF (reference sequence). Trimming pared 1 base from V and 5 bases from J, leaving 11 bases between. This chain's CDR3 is CATSRGTERYGYTF. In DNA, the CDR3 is TGTGCCACCAGCAGAGGGACAGAGAGATATGGCTACACCTTC.

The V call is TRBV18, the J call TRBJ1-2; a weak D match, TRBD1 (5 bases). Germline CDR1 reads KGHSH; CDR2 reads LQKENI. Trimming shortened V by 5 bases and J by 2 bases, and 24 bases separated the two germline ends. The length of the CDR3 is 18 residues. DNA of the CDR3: TGTGCCAGCTCATCAATTGCCCCCGCGTCAGGGATCAACTATGGCTACACCTTC. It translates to CASSSIAPASGINYGYTF.

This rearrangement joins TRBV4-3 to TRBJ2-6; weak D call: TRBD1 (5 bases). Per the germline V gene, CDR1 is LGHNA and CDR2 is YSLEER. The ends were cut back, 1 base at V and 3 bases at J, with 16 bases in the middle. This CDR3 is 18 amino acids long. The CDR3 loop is CASSQAGKTGFGANVLTF. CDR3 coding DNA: TGCGCCAGCAGCCAAGCCGGCAAAACAGGCTTTGGGGCCAACGTCCTGACTTTC.

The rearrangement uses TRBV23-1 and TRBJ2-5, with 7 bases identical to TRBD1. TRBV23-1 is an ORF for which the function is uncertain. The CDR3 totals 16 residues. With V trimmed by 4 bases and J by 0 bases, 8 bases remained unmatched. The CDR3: CASSPRGQKYQETQYF. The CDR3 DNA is TGCGCCAGCAGTCCCCGGGGACAGAAGTACCAAGAGACCCAGTACTTC.

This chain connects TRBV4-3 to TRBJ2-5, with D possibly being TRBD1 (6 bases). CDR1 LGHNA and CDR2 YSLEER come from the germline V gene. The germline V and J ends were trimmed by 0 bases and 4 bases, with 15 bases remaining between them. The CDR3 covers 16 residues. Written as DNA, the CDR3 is TGCGCCAGCAGCCAAGAACCCCCTCGAGGGGGAGAGACCCAGTACTTC. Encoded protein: CASSQEPPRGGETQYF.

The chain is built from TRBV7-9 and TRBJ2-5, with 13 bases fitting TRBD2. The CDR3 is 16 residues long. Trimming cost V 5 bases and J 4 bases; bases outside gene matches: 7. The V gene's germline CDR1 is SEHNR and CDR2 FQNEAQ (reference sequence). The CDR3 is CASSEGTSGVGETQYF. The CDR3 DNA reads TGTGCCAGCAGCGAGGGGACTAGCGGGGTCGGAGAGACCCAGTACTTC.

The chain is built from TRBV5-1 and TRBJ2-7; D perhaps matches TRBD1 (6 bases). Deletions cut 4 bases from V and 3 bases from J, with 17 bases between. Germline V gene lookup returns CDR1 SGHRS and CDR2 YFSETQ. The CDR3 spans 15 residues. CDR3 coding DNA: TGCGCCAGCAGCCCACTGGCAGGGGTTTACTACGAGCAGTACTTC. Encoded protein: CASSPLAGVYYEQYF.

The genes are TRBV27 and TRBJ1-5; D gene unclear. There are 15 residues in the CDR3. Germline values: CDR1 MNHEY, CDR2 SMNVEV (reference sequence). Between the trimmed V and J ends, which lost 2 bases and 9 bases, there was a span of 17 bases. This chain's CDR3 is CASSLGVGEGTPQHF. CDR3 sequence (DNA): TGTGCCAGCAGTTTAGGGGTCGGAGAGGGAACGCCCCAGCATTTT.

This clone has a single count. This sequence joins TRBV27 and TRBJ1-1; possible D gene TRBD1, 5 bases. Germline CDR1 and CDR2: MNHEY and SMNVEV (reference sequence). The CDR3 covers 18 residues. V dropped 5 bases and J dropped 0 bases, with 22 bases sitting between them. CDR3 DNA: TGTGCCAGCAGTACAAGATTGCAGGGTCGGGAGATGAACACTGAAGCTTTCTTT. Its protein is CASSTRLQGREMNTEAFF.

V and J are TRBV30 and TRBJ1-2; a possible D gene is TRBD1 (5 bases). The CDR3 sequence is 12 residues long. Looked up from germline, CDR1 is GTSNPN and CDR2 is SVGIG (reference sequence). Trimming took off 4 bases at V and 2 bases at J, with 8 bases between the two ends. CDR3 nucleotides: TGTGCCTGGAAACAGGAGAACTATGGCTACACCTTC. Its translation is CAWKQENYGYTF.